Reported below is one T cell receptor (beta chain). In this sample, this clonotype turned up a few times. The antigen it binds to is not known. Within one base of it there is no much larger clone, and no base qualities were kept. The 39 donors, aged roughly 6 to 95 years, were systemically healthy Caucasian individuals from Russia. Around 10 milliliters of peripheral blood were collected from each donor into EDTA-treated Vacutainer tubes. Ficoll-Paque density-gradient centrifugation was used to isolate PBMCs, with at least 6.5 million per sample. Total RNA was extracted from PBMCs with Trizol reagent, with at least 5 micrograms obtained per sample. For every donor, an aliquot of PBMCs went through flow cytometry to measure the percentages of naive CD45RAhigh/CD27high T cells. From the cysteine up to the phenylalanine, the CDR3 has a length of 14 residues. Of the read, only the CDR3 DNA is kept; its 42 bases are in frame from base 1. CDR1 and CDR2 were assigned from the germline V gene (reference sequence) as DFQATT and SNEGSKA.

These data originate in a study of blood T cells in healthy people across ages (dated by TCRdb to between 2014 and 2016). Study-level background: In model experiments, template switching captured roughly one uniquely barcoded TCR beta cDNA molecule for every two T cells. Age-related changes in TCR beta repertoire diversity were measured in the study by deep sequencing normalized with unique cDNA molecular identifiers. The donors were divided into four age groups: young (average around 16 years), middle-aged (about 41), aged (under 70) and long-lived (about 84). To avoid experimental bias, donors of different ages were spread randomly across the sequencing lanes. The study analyzed two additional independent replicas of 1 million unique cDNA reads from the same blood draw for two donors, one aged 18 to 30 and one aged 80 or older.

The protocol used for the library was 5' RACE. The sequencing machine was an Illumina HiSeq 2500. The second PCR ran for about 6 to 11 cycles and used a J-beta primer mix along with a sample-barcoded 5' primer. A template-switch 5' adaptor carrying 12 random nucleotides introduced a unique molecular identifier onto each TCR beta cDNA molecule. Each sample yielded at least 2.5 million CDR3-containing paired-end reads. First-strand cDNA was synthesized from all RNA with the Mint cDNA synthesis kit, primed by a TRBC-specific oligonucleotide. After uracil-DNA glycosylase treatment, a first 18-cycle PCR used universal primers M1SS and BC2_uni_R on all cDNA. Per the source publication's procedure: For normalization, 1 million high-quality reads were randomly selected from each sample, with every read carrying a distinct molecular identifier. Instead of being binned into consensus sequences, reads that shared molecular identifiers were thrown out. MiTCR, with a Q25 quality threshold and the strictest error-elimination algorithm, was used for CDR3 identification, clonotype clustering and error correction. A nonparametric unseen species model with Euler transformation was used to estimate a lower bound on total TCR beta diversity. The raw public data were reprocessed by TCRdb itself: fastp quality trimming at Q25, MiXCR clonotype calling, in-frame beta chains only. Rows with one shared CDR3 protein collapse into an entry with the most common genes and DNA. The V and J calls shown here were made by TCRdb, not taken from the authors' results. The sample table lists 700,000 or so distinct CDR3 sequences, about 20% of them with a count of one. The ten largest account for around a fifth of the sample.

The investigation overall reported the following: Because the CMV infection status of the donors was unknown, age-related changes in expanded clonotypes may potentially have been confounded. Estimates of total diversity based on one million sequenced T cells were regarded as lower bounds and as underestimates. Observed TCR beta diversity per million T cells fell roughly linearly with age, and a significant reduction was already apparent by age about 38. Compared with the aged group, more naive CD4+ T cells, fewer expanded clones and increased TCR diversity were shown by the long-lived group, suggesting age selection. There was a strong correlation between observed TCR beta diversity and the percentage of naive T cells measured by flow cytometry. Conclusive comparison of naive and antigen-experienced compartments was prevented by the profiling of bulk unsorted PBMCs.

The TCR sequence derives from a man between 70 and 80 years old in good health. The rearranged chain carries TRBV20-1 and TRBJ2-5; the D call is tentative, TRBD1 or TRBD2, as each matches 6 bases. The J call is uncertain, as TRBJ2-7 better fits the DNA end. Sequencing was performed on blood. Here the CDR3 is given as CSARARGRGYEQYF. The DNA is as follows: TGCAGTGCTAGAGCGCGGGGCAGGGGCTACGAGCAGTACTTC.